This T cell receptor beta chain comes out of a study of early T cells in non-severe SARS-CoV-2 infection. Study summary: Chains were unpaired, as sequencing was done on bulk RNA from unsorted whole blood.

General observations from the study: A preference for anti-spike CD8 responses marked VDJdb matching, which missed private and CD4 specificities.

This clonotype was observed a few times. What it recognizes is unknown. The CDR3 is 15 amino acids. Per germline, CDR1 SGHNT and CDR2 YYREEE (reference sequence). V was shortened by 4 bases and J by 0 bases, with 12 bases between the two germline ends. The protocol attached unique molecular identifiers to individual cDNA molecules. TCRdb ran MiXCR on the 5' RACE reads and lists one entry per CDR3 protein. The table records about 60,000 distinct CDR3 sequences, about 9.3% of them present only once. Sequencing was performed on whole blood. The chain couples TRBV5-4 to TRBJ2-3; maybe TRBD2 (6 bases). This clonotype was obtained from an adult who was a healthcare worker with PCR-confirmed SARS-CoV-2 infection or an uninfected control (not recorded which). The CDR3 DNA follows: TGTGCCAGCAGCCGGAGGGACGGGAGCACAGATACGCAGTATTTT. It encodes CASSRRDGSTDTQYF.